This T cell receptor beta chain appears in the sequencing data of a study of resident and recirculating memory T cells in vitiligo. About this clone: The antigen is undetermined.

Sequencing was performed with immunoSEQ multiplex PCR; in TCRdb, only in-frame clones are kept and a portion is missing. The sample contains tens of thousands of clones, roughly nine tenths of which appear only once. No patient showed confetti depigmentation, a clinical sign of active disease. Patients had received no treatment within the previous three months. Study-level points and caveats: Different lesions suggested infiltration by different T cell clones.

Germline CDR1 and CDR2: SGHVS and FNYEAQ. The V gene end was trimmed by 5 bases and the J gene end by 2 bases; junction bases not matched to a gene: 13. The CDR3 is 17 amino acids. The chain is built from TRBV7-6 and TRBJ2-3; 7 positions match TRBD2. The sequence came from a male donor with vitiligo. Sequencing input: blood. The CDR3 reads CASSDPLTSAVTDTQYF. DNA for the CDR3: TGTGCCAGCAGCGACCCGCTCACTAGCGCTGTCACAGATACGCAGTATTTT.